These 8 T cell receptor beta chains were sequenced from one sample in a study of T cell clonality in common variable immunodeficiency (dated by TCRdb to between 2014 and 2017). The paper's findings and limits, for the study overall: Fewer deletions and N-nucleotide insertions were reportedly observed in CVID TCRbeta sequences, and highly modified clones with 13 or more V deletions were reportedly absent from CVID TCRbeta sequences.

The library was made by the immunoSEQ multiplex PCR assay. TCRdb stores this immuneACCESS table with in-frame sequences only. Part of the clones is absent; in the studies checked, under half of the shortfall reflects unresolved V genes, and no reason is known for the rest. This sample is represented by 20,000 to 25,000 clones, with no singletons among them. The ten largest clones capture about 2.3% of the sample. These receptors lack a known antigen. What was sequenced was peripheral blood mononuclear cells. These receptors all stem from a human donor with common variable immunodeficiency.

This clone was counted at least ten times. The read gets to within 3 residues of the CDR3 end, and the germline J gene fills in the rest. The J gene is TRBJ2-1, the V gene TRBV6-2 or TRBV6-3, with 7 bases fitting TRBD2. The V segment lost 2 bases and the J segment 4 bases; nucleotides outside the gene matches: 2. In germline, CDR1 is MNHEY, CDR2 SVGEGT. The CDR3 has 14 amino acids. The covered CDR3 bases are TGTGCCAGCAGTTACGGCGGGGGATACAATGAG. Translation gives CASSYGGGYNE. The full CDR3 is CASSYGGGYNEQFF.

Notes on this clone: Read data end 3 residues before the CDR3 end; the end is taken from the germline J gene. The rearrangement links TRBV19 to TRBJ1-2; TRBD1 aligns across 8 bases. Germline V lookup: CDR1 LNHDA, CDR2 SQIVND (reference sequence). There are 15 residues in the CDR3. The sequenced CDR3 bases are TGTGCCAGTAGTATAGATGCAGGGGGCCCGGCGGGC. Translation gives CASSIDAGGPAG. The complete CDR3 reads CASSIDAGGPAGYTF. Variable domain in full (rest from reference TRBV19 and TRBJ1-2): DGGITQSPKYLFRKEGQNVTLSCEQNLNHDAMYWYRQDPGQGLRLIYYSQIVNDFQKGDIAEGYSVSREKKESFPLTVTSAQKNPTAFYLCASSIDAGGPAGYTFGSGTRLTVV.

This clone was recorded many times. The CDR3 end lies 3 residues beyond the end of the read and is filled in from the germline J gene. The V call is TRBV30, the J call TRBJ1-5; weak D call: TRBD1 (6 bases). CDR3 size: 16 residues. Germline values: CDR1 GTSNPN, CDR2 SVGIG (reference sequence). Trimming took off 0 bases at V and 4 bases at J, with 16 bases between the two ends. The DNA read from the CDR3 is TGTGCCTGGAGTGTACGTTTAGGGGGGGGTAATCAGCCC. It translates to CAWSVRLGGGNQP. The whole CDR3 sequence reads CAWSVRLGGGNQPQHF. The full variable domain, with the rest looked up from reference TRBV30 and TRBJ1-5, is SQTIHQWPATLVQPVGSPLSLECTVEGTSNPNLYWYRQAAGRGLQLLFYSVGIGQISSEVPQNLSASRPQDRQFILSSKKLLLSDSGFYLCAWSVRLGGGNQPQHFGDGTRLSIL.

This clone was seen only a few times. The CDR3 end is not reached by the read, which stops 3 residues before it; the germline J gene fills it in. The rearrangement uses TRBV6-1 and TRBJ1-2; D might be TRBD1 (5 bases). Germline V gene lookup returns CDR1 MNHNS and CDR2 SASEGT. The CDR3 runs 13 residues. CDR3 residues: CASSEEAGWGYTF. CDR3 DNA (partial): TGTGCCAGCAGTGAAGAAGCAGGGTGGGGC.

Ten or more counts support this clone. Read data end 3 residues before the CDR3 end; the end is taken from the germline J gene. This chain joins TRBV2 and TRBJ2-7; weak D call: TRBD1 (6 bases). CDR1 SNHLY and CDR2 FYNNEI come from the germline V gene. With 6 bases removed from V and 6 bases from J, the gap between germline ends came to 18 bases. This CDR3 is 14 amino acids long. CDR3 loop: CASSKQGGVREQYF. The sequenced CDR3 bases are TGTGCCAGCAGCAAACAGGGTGGGGTCCGCGAG.

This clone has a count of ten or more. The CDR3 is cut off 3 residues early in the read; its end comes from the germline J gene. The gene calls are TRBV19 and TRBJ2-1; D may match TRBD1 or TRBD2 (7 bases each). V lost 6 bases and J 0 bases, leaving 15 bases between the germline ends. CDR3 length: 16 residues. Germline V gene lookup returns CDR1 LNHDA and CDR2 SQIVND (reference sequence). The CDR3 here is CASRGGGRHSYNEQFF. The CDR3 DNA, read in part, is TGTGCCAGTAGGGGAGGGGGCCGGCACTCCTACAATGAG.

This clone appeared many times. The CDR3 region is CASSFTQGAHEQYF. The covered CDR3 bases are TGTGCCAGCAGCTTCACGCAGGGGGCCCACGAG. V gene TRBV7-3 combines with J gene TRBJ2-7, with 8 positions matching TRBD1. The read finishes 3 residues shy of the CDR3 end, and the germline J gene is used to complete it. The CDR3 runs to 14 residues. CDR1 is SGHTA and CDR2 is FQGTGA in the germline V gene. The junction had 6 bases not matched to a gene; V was cut back by 3 bases and J by 5 bases.

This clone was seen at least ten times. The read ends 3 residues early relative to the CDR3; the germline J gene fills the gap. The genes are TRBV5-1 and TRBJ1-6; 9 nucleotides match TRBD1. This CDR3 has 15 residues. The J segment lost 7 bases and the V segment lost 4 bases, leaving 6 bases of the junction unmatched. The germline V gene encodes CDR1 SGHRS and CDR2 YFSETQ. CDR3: CASSTGTGRNSPLHF. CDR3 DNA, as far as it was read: TGCGCCAGCAGCACAGGGACAGGGCGGAATTCACCC.